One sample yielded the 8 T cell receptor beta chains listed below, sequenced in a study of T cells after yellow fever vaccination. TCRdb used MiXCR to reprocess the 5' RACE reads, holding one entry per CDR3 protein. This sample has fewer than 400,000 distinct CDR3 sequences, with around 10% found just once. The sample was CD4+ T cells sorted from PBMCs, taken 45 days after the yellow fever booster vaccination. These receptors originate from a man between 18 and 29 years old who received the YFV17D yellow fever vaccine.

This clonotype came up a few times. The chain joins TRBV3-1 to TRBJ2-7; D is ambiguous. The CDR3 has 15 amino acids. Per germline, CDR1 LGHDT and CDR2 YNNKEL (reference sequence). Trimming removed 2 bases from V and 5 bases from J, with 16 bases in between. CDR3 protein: CASSQNTPGRNEQYV. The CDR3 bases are TGTGCCAGCAGCCAAAATACCCCTGGGCGGAACGAGCAGTACGTC.

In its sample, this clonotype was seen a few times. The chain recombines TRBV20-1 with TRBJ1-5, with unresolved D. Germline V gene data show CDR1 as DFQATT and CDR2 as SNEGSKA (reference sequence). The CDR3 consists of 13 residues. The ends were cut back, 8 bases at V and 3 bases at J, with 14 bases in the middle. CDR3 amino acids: CSTADGFNQPQHF. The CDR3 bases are TGCAGTACTGCGGACGGTTTCAATCAGCCCCAGCATTTT.

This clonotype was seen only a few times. The CDR3 region has the DNA TGTGCCAGCAGTGAAGATCCGAGGCAGAACGGTGGACTAAATGAAAAACTGTTTTTT. This gives the protein CASSEDPRQNGGLNEKLFF. The chain has TRBV6-1 and TRBJ1-4; D is undetermined. This CDR3 has 19 residues. V was pared by 1 base and J by 5 bases, with 23 bases between. In germline, CDR1 is MNHNS, CDR2 SASEGT.

CDR3 sequence: CASSFQRGGWETQYF. The CDR3 DNA is TGTGCCAGCAGCTTTCAGCGGGGGGGCTGGGAGACCCAGTACTTC. The gene calls are TRBV7-3 and TRBJ2-5; 10 bases line up with TRBD2. CDR3 length: 15 residues. After removal of 3 bases from V and 5 bases from J, the junction contained 6 bases not matched to a gene. Germline values: CDR1 SGHTA, CDR2 FQGTGA.

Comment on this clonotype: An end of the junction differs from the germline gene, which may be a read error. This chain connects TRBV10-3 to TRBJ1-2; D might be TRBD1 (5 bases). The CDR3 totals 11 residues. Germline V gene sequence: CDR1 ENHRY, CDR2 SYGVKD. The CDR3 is CAIRDGGGYTF. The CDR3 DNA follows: TGTGCCATCCGTGATGGGGGAGGCTACACCTTC.

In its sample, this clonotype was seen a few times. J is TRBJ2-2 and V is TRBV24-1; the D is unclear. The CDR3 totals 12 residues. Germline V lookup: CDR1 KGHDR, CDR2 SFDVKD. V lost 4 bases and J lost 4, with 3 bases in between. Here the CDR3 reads CATSEVTGELFF. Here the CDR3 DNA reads TGTGCCACCAGTGAAGTCACCGGGGAGCTGTTTTTT.

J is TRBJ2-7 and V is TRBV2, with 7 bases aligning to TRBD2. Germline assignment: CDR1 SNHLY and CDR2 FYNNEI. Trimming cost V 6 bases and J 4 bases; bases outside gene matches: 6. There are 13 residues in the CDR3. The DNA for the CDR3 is TGTGCCAGCAGAGTCAGCGGGGTATACGAGCAGTACGTC. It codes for CASRVSGVYEQYV.

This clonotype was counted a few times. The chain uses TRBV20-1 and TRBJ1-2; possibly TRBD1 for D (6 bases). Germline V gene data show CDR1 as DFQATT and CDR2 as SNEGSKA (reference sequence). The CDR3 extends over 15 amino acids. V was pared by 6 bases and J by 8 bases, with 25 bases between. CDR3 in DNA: TGCAGTGCCCAAGACTCGACAGGTCCCTTGGGAGGCTACACCTTC. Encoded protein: CSAQDSTGPLGGYTF.